These T cell receptor beta chains were read from a single sample in a study of blood T cell repertoires in COVID-19. Sequenced by immunoSEQ multiplex PCR; TCRdb stores in-frame clones only, minus some. The sample has about 220,000 clones, approximately 84% seen once. The material sequenced was peripheral blood. The source of these receptors is a man aged 40-49 years with active or convalescent COVID-19. CDR3s include the opening cysteine and the closing phenylalanine or tryptophan. A D gene is named only where the DNA matches it firmly. Clone size appears in some rows only: once, few, many, or a class for an expanded clone.

v_gene,j_gene,d_gene,abundance,CDR3nt,CDR3aa
TRBV11-3,TRBJ1-1,-,-,TGTGCCAGCAGCTTACATGGGGCTGGGACTGAAGCTTTCTTT,CASSLHGAGTEAFF
TRBV27,TRBJ1-4,-,-,TGTGCCAGCAGCCACGGACGGAGGGCAACTAATGAAAAACTGTTTTTT,CASSHGRRATNEKLFF
TRBV11-3,TRBJ2-7,-,once,TGTGCCAGCAGCTTATGGGCTGGCTACGAGCAGTACTTC,CASSLWAGYEQYF
TRBV5-1,TRBJ2-7,-,-,TGCGCCAGCAGCTTGGGGGGGCTGGGAGACGAGCAGTACTTC,CASSLGGLGDEQYF
TRBV7-8,TRBJ2-7,-,-,TGTGCCAGCAGCTCAAATGCGGGAAGGTACGAGCAGTACTTC,CASSSNAGRYEQYF
TRBV28,TRBJ1-5,-,-,TGTGCCAGCAGTTTGAGGGAGTTCAGTCAGCCCCAGCATTTT,CASSLREFSQPQHF
TRBV29-1,TRBJ2-4,-,-,TGCAGCGTTCGTACAGGGACCAAAAACATTCAGTACTTC,CSVRTGTKNIQYF
TRBV28,TRBJ2-6,-,-,TGTGCCAGCAGTATACCAGGGGTCGGCGGGGCCAACGTCCTGACTTTC,CASSIPGVGGANVLTF
TRBV7-9,TRBJ1-6,-,once,TGTGCCAGCAGCACGAGCTCCTATAATTCACCCCTCCACTTT,CASSTSSYNSPLHF
TRBV12-5,TRBJ1-5,TRBD1,-,TGTGCTAGTGGTTTGGTACAAGGGACAGGGTCCCCCTATAGCAATCAGCCCCAGCATTTT,CASGLVQGTGSPYSNQPQHF
TRBV5-1,TRBJ2-3,TRBD2,-,TGCGCCAGCAGCTTGGAGGGCGGGAGCTCCACAGATACGCAGTATTTT,CASSLEGGSSTDTQYF
TRBV10-2,TRBJ2-3,TRBD2,-,TGCGCCAGCAGTGGACTAGCGGGGACAGATACGCAGTATTTT,CASSGLAGTDTQYF
TRBV7-9,TRBJ1-3,-,-,TGTGCCAGCAGCCCTAGGGGGAGCTCTGGAAACACCATATATTTT,CASSPRGSSGNTIYF
TRBV19,TRBJ1-1,TRBD1,-,TGTGCCAGTAGTCGGCGGACAGGGATTTCGAATACTGAAGCTTTCTTT,CASSRRTGISNTEAFF
TRBV7-3,TRBJ2-1,-,once,TGTGCCAGCAGCTTAAGAGCACGAGGGCGGAACTACAATGAGCAGTTCTTC,CASSLRARGRNYNEQFF
TRBV19,TRBJ2-5,-,-,TGTGCCAGTAGTATAGAGGGGCCGGAGACCCAGTACTTC,CASSIEGPETQYF
TRBV6-5,TRBJ2-2,-,once,TGTGCCAGTGACCCAAGGACTACTAACACCGGGGAGCTGTTTTTT,CASDPRTTNTGELFF
TRBV3-1/TRBV3-2,TRBJ1-2,-,-,TGTGCCAGCAGCCAAGCAAACGTCAGGGTGACCTTC,CASSQANVRVTF
TRBV24-1,TRBJ1-1,TRBD1,once,TGTGCCGTACAGGGGTTGAACACTGAAGCTTTCTTT,CAVQGLNTEAFF
TRBV5-1,TRBJ2-7,TRBD1,-,TGCGCCAGCAGCATACTGACAGGGGCGACCTACGAGCAGTACTTC,CASSILTGATYEQYF
TRBV15,TRBJ2-2,TRBD1,-,TGTGCCACCAGCGGTGACTCCGACAGGGTGGGGACCGGGGAGCTGTTTTTT,CATSGDSDRVGTGELFF
TRBV11-2,TRBJ1-1,-,-,TGTGCCAGCAGCTTAGGGCTCTGGGGGACTGGGGGGACTGAAGCTTTCTTT,CASSLGLWGTGGTEAFF
TRBV2,TRBJ1-1,TRBD1,-,TGTGCCAGCTACCGGACAGGCACTGAAGCTTTCTTT,CASYRTGTEAFF